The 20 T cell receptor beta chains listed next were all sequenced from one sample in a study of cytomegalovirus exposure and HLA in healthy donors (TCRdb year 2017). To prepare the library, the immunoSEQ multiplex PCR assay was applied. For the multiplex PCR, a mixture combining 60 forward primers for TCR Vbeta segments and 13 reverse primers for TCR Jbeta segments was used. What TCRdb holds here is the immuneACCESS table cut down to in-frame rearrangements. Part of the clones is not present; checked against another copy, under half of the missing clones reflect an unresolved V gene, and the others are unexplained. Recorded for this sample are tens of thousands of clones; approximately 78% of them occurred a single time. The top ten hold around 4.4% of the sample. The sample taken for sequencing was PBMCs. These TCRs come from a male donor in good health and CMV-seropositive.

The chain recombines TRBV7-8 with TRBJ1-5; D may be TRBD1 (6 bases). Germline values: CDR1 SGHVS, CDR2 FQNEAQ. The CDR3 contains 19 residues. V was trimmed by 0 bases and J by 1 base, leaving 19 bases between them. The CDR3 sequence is CASSLAAGAGGLSNQPQHF. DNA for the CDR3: TGTGCCAGCAGCTTAGCGGCGGGGGCCGGCGGGTTGAGCAATCAGCCCCAGCATTTT.

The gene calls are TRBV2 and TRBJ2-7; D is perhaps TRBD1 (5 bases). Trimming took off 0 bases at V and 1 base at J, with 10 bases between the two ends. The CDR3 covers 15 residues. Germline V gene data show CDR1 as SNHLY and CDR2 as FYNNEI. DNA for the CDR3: TGTGCCAGCAGTGAAGCCCAGGGTATATCCTACGAGCAGTACTTC. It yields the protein CASSEAQGISYEQYF.

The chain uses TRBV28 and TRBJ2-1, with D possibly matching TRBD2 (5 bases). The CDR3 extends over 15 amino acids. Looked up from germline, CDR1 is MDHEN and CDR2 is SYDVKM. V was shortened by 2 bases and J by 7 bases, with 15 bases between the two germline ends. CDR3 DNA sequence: TGTGCCAGCAGTTTAACCCCAGTGAGGGTGAATGAGCAGTTCTTC. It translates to CASSLTPVRVNEQFF.

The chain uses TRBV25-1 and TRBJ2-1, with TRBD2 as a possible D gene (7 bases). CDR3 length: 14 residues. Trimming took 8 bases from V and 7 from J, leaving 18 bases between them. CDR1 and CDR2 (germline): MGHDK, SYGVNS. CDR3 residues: CASQLGGRLNEQFF. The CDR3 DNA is TGTGCCAGCCAATTGGGGGGGCGCTTGAATGAGCAGTTCTTC.

The DNA for the CDR3 is TGTGCCACCAGCAGAGGGGCTAGCGGGAGACCTCAAGCCTACAATGAGCAGTTCTTC. Encoded protein: CATSRGASGRPQAYNEQFF. J is TRBJ2-1 and V is TRBV15, with 10 bases matching TRBD2. Losses at the gene ends were 1 base for V and 2 bases for J; bases not matched to a gene: 11. CDR3 length: 19 residues. Germline V gene lookup returns CDR1 LNHNV and CDR2 YYDKDF (reference sequence).

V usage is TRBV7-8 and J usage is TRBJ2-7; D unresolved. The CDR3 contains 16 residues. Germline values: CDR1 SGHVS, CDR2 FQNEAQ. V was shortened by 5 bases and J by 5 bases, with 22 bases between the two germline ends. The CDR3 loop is CASSPRSGLSRHEQYF. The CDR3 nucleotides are TGTGCCAGCAGCCCCCGCTCCGGGTTAAGTCGTCACGAGCAGTACTTC. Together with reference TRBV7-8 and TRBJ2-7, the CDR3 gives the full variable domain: GAGVSQSPRYKVAKRGQDVALRCDPISGHVSLFWYQQALGQGPEFLTYFQNEAQLDKSGLPSDRFFAERPEGSVSTLKIQRTQQEDSAVYLCASSPRSGLSRHEQYFGPGTRLTVT.

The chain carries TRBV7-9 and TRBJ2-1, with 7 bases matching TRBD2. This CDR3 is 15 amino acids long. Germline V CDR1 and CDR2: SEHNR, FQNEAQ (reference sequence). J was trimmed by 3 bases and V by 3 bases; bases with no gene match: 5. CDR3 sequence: CASSFLGLLYNEQFF. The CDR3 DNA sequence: TGTGCCAGCAGCTTTTTGGGACTACTCTACAATGAGCAGTTCTTC.

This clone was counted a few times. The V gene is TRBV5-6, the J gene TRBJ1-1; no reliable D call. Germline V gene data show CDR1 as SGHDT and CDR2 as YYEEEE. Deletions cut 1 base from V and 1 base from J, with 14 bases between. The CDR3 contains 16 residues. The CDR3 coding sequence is TGTGCCAGCAGCTTGTCGGCAGGATGGGCGAACACTGAAGCTTTCTTT. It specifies CASSLSAGWANTEAFF.

The DNA for the CDR3 is TGTGCCAGCACAGCTTATCCGGGGATGAACACTGAAGCTTTCTTT. It encodes CASTAYPGMNTEAFF. This chain uses TRBV11-2 with TRBJ1-1; D is undetermined. CDR1 and CDR2 from the germline V gene are SGHAT and FQNNGV. This CDR3 is built from 15 residues. Between the trimmed V and J ends, which lost 7 bases and 0 bases, there was a span of 15 bases.

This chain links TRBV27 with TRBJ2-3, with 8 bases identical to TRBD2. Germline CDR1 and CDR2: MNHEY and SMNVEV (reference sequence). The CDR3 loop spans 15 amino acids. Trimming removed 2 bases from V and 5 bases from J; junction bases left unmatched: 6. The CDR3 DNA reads TGTGCCAGCAGTTTAATGTCCGGGAGGGGAGATACGCAGTATTTT. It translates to CASSLMSGRGDTQYF.

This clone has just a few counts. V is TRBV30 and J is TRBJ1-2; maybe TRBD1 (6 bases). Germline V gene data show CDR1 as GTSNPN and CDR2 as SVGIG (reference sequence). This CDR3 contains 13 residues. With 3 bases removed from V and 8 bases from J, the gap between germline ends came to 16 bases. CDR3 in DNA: TGTGCCTGGAGCGTACAGGGTCCCGGAGGCTACACCTTC. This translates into CAWSVQGPGGYTF.

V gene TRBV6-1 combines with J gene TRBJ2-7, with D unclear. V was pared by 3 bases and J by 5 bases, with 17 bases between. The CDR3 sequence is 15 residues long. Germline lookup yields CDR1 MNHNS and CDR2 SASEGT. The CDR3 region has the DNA TGTGCCAGCAGTGACCGTGTCCCGAAGCCCCACGAGCAGTACTTC. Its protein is CASSDRVPKPHEQYF.

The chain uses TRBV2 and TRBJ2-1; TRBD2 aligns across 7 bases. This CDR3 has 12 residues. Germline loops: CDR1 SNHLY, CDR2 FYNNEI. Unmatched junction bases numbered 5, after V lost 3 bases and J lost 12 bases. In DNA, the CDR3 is TGTGCCAGCAGTGATGACGGGAGGTCGCAGTTCTTC. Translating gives CASSDDGRSQFF. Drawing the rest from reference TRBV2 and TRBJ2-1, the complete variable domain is EPEVTQTPSHQVTQMGQEVILRCVPISNHLYFYWYRQILGQKVEFLVSFYNNEISEKSEIFDDQFSVERPDGSNFTLKIRSTKLEDSAMYFCASSDDGRSQFFGPGTRLTVL.

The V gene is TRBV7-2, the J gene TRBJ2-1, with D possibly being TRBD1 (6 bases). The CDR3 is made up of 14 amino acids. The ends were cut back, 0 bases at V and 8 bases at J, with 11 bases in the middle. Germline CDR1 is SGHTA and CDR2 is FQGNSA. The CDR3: CASSLASRGDEQFF. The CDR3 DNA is TGTGCCAGCAGCTTAGCTTCCAGGGGAGATGAGCAGTTCTTC.

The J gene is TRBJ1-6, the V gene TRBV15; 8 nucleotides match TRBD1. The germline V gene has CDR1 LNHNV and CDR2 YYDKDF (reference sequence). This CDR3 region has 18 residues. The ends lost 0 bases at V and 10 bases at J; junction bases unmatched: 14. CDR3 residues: CATSRDKRATGVQSPLHF. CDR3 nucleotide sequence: TGTGCCACCAGCAGAGATAAAAGGGCGACAGGGGTTCAATCACCCCTCCACTTT.

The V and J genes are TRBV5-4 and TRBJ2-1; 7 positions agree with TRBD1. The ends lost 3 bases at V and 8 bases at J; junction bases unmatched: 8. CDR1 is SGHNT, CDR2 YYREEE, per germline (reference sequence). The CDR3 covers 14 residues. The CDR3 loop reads CASSSTTGNDEQFF. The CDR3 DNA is TGTGCCAGCAGCTCGACGACAGGGAACGATGAGCAGTTCTTC.

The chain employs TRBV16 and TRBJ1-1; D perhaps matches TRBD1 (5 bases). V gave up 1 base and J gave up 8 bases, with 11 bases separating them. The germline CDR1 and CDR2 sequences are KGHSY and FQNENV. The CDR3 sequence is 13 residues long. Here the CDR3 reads CASSQYDPGEAFF. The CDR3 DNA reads TGTGCCAGCAGCCAATACGACCCAGGGGAAGCTTTCTTT.

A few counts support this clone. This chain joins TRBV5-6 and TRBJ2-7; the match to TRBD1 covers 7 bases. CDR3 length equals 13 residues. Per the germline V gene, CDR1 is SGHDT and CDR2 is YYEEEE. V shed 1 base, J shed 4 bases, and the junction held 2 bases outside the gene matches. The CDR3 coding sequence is TGTGCCAGCAGCTTGAGGGGGCTATACGAGCAGTACTTC. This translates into CASSLRGLYEQYF.

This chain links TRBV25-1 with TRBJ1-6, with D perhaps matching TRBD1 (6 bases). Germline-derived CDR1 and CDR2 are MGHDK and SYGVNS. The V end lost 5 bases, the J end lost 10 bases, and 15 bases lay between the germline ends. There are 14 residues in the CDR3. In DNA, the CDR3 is TGTGCCAGCAGTACACAGGCGGGGGCCTCACCCCTCCACTTT. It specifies CASSTQAGASPLHF. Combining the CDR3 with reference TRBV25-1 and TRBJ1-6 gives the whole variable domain EADIYQTPRYLVIGTGKKITLECSQTMGHDKMYWYQQDPGMELHLIHYSYGVNSTEKGDLSSESTVSRIRTEHFPLTLESARPSHTSQYLCASSTQAGASPLHFGNGTRLTVT.

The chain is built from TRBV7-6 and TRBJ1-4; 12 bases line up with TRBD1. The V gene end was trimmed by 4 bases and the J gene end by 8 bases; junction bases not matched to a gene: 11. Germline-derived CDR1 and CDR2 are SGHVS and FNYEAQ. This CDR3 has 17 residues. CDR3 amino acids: CASSSYPWDRGQEKLFF. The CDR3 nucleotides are TGTGCCAGCAGCTCCTACCCCTGGGACAGGGGGCAAGAAAAACTGTTTTTT.